The 13 T cell receptor beta chains below were found in one sample sequenced in a study of CD8+CD57+ T cells in acquired aplastic anemia. Investigators profiled TCR beta VDJ and CDR3 from genomic DNA template. TCRdb recomputed calls from the reads with MiXCR, one row per CDR3 protein. The sample carries hundreds of thousands of distinct CDR3 sequences, 82% recorded once. Patients chosen for sequencing had CD8+CD57+ cells that had expanded, as shown by flow cytometry. Material for sequencing was sorted CD4+, CD8+, or CD8+CD57+ T cells (not recorded which) from PBMCs. The receptors shown here come from a human donor with aplastic anemia.

Regarding this clonotype: It is unclear where the CDR3 begins or ends on the DNA, so no DNA is shown, and the CDR3 is as TCRdb lists it. The rearrangement uses TRBV7-9 and TRBJ2-3; the table gives TRBD1 as D, unverified against the DNA. Counting both end residues, the CDR3 totals 14 amino acids. Germline CDR1 reads SEHNR; CDR2 reads FQNEAQ (reference sequence). This chain's CDR3 is CASSWARGATDTQF.

With respect to this clonotype: A junction end diverges from the germline sequence, so it may reflect a read error. V gene TRBV2 combines with J gene TRBJ2-1, with 7 bases fitting TRBD2. The J call is uncertain, as TRBJ2-7 better fits the DNA end. Germline lookup yields CDR1 SNHLY and CDR2 FYNNEI. The CDR3 has 13 amino acids. Written as DNA, the CDR3 is TGCGCCAGCGTGGACGGGGGGAGAGGTGAGCAGTACTTC. Encoded protein: CASVDGGRGEQYF.

The chain employs TRBV11-2 and TRBJ1-1, with D possibly being TRBD1 (6 bases). Deletions cut 5 bases from V and 1 base from J, with 14 bases between. CDR3 length: 15 amino acids. Germline values: CDR1 SGHAT, CDR2 FQNNGV. CDR3 loop: CASSLGQERNTEAFF. CDR3 DNA: TGTGCCAGCAGCCTGGGACAAGAGAGGAACACTGAAGCTTTCTTT. Full variable domain (missing parts from reference TRBV11-2 and TRBJ1-1): EAGVAQSPRYKIIEKRQSVAFWCNPISGHATLYWYQQILGQGPKLLIQFQNNGVVDDSQLPKDRFSAERLKGVDSTLKIQPAKLEDSAVYLCASSLGQERNTEAFFGQGTRLTVV.

Points on this clonotype: This CDR3 is missing its conserved last phenylalanine or tryptophan, likely due to a read error. The chain employs TRBV2 and TRBJ2-3, with D unresolved. V lost 6 bases, J lost 8 bases, and 12 bases lay in between. CDR1 SNHLY and CDR2 FYNNEI come from the germline V gene. The CDR3 sequence is 12 residues long. The CDR3 DNA sequence: TGTGCCAGCAGCGTAACTAAGCGTACGCAGTATAAT. This sequence encodes CASSVTKRTQYN.

The rearrangement uses TRBV23-1 and TRBJ2-1; D is perhaps TRBD2 (7 bases). TRBV23-1 is identified as an open reading frame with a role that is uncertain. The CDR3 is made up of 15 amino acids. The V end was cut by 7 bases, the J end by 12 bases, with 25 bases between. CDR3 bases: TGCGCCAGCATTCACCGAAGGGGGGGGGGTGATACGCAGTTCTTC. This encodes CASIHRRGGGDTQFF.

The sample holds one count of this clonotype. One junction end does not reproduce the germline sequence, and a read error may be involved. The chain joins TRBV7-8 to TRBJ2-3, with D perhaps assigned TRBD1 or TRBD2 (5 bases each). This CDR3 contains 13 residues. The V gene's germline CDR1 is SGHVS and CDR2 FQNEAQ. The CDR3, as DNA: TGTGCCAGCAGCGACGGGGCAAACGATACACAGCATTTC. Translation gives CASSDGANDTQHF.

On this clonotype itself: One junction end does not reproduce the germline sequence, and a read error may be involved. The rearrangement joins TRBV2 to TRBJ2-3, with D perhaps matching TRBD2 (7 bases). The CDR3 spans 13 residues. CDR1 is SNHLY and CDR2 is FYNNEI in the germline V gene. CDR3 in amino acids: CCGGGGGTDTQYF. The CDR3 DNA follows: TGCTGTGGCGGGGGCGGAGGCACAGATACGCAGTATTTT.

Concerning this clonotype itself: One end of the junction fails to match germline, which may point to a read error. The chain joins TRBV7-8 to TRBJ2-2; D may be TRBD2 (5 bases). Germline lookup yields CDR1 SGHVS and CDR2 FQNEAQ. The CDR3 has 15 residues. This CDR3 reads CASSLARARDGQLFF. CDR3 coding DNA: TGTGCTAGCAGCTTAGCGAGGGCCCGCGATGGGCAGCTGTTTTTT.

The rearrangement joins TRBV5-6 to TRBJ2-1, with D possibly being TRBD2 (6 bases). Germline V CDR1 and CDR2: SGHDT, YYEEEE. The CDR3 length is 15 residues. Trimming pared 3 bases from V and 4 bases from J, leaving 14 bases between. The CDR3 region is CASSWGEAPYNEQFF. In nucleotides, the CDR3 is TGTGCCAGCAGCTGGGGGGAGGCACCGTACAATGAGCAGTTCTTC.

The CDR3: CASSLLAGALSYEQYF. CDR3 DNA sequence: TGTGCCAGCAGCTTACTAGCGGGGGCGCTTTCCTACGAGCAGTACTTC. V usage is TRBV7-8 and J usage is TRBJ2-7; 10 positions match TRBD2. CDR3 length: 16 amino acids. Germline CDR1 is SGHVS and CDR2 is FQNEAQ. J was trimmed by 1 base and V by 2 bases; bases with no gene match: 5.

For this clonotype: It may be a read error: a sequence one base away is much more abundant. The chain links TRBV7-3 to TRBJ2-3, with 7 bases lining up with TRBD1. Germline CDR1 and CDR2: SGHTA and FQGTGA. CDR3 length: 14 amino acids. The DNA for the CDR3 is TGTGCCAGCAGCCCACAGGGGACCTGGGGAGAGCCCCAGTTT. Its translation: CASSPQGTWGEPQF. Full variable domain (outside the CDR3, taken from reference TRBV7-3 and TRBJ2-3): GAGVSQTPSNKVTEKGKYVELRCDPISGHTALYWYRQSLGQGPEFLIYFQGTGAADDSGLPNDRFFAVRPEGSVSTLKIQRTERGDSAVYLCASSPQGTWGEPQFGPGTRLTVL.

The V gene is TRBV5-8, the J gene TRBJ2-5; D is perhaps TRBD2 (5 bases). V was cut by 10 bases and J by 5 bases, with 15 bases left in between. Germline lookup yields CDR1 SGHTS and CDR2 YDEGEE. The CDR3 is 12 residues long. DNA of the CDR3: TGTGCCGGCAAGTTTGCTAGCGAGACCCAGTACTTC. Translated, it gives CAGKFASETQYF. The complete variable domain, with remaining parts taken from reference TRBV5-8 and TRBJ2-5, reads EAGVTQSPTHLIKTRGQQATLRCSPISGHTSVYWYQQALGLGLQFLLWYDEGEERNRGNFPPRFSGRQFPNYSSELNVNALELEDSALYLCAGKFASETQYFGPGTRLLVL.

The chain uses TRBV7-8 and TRBJ2-7; 8 bases map to TRBD1. CDR3 length: 14 amino acids. V lost 3 bases to trimming and J lost 13 bases; unmatched junction nucleotides: 14. Germline assignment: CDR1 SGHVS and CDR2 FQNEAQ. The CDR3 here is CASSLPGGADYDYF. The CDR3 nucleotides are TGTGCCAGCAGCTTGCCAGGGGGCGCCGACTATGACTACTTC. Drawing the rest from reference TRBV7-8 and TRBJ2-7, the complete variable domain is GAGVSQSPRYKVAKRGQDVALRCDPISGHVSLFWYQQALGQGPEFLTYFQNEAQLDKSGLPSDRFFAERPEGSVSTLKIQRTQQEDSAVYLCASSLPGGADYDYFGPGTRLTVT.